The 25 T cell receptor beta chains presented below share a single source sample, sequenced in a study of patients and donors after allogeneic stem cell transplantation. TCRdb re-called the RT-PCR reads with MiXCR, one entry per CDR3 protein. The table lists fewer than 20,000 distinct CDR3 sequences, 25% to 30% of them singletons, with 36% in the top ten. Input material: blood, either unsorted or a sorted T cell fraction (not recorded which). Source of these receptors: a human donor who was either an allogeneic HSCT recipient or a stem cell or donor lymphocyte infusion donor (not recorded which). It is not recorded whose cells these are; they may come from a transplant donor.

The rearrangement joins TRBV14 to TRBJ2-1; TRBD1 is a possible D gene (5 bases). Germline CDR1 and CDR2: SGHDN and FVKESK. V was shortened by 0 bases and J by 8 bases, with 14 bases between the two germline ends. The CDR3 extends over 15 amino acids. Here the CDR3 DNA reads TGTGCCAGCAGCCAAGATATCGCCAGGGCGGATGAGCAGTTCTTC. Translated: CASSQDIARADEQFF.

In its sample, this clonotype was seen a few times. The gene calls are TRBV7-8 and TRBJ1-1; D not certain. Looked up from germline, CDR1 is SGHVS and CDR2 is FQNEAQ. The CDR3 totals 13 residues. V was cut by 4 bases and J by 4 bases, with 10 bases left in between. The CDR3 loop reads CASSSRRGTEAFF. The CDR3 DNA sequence: TGTGCCAGCAGCTCCCGACGGGGCACTGAAGCTTTCTTT.

This clonotype was counted ten times or more. The chain has TRBV5-6 and TRBJ1-5; D call uncertain. V lost 1 base, J lost 4 bases, and 6 bases lay in between. This CDR3 is 13 amino acids long. From germline, CDR1 is SGHDT and CDR2 YYEEEE. CDR3 nucleotide sequence: TGTGCCAGCAGCTTGAGGCAGAATCAGCCCCAGCATTTT. It specifies CASSLRQNQPQHF. Complete variable domain (other parts from reference TRBV5-6 and TRBJ1-5): DAGVTQSPTHLIKTRGQQVTLRCSPKSGHDTVSWYQQALGQGPQFIFQYYEEEERQRGNFPDRFSGHQFPNYSSELNVNALLLGDSALYLCASSLRQNQPQHFGDGTRLSIL.

J is TRBJ1-6 and V is TRBV13, with no clear D. The CDR3 has 12 amino acids. Trimming removed 2 bases at V and 9 bases at J, with 5 bases between. Per the germline V gene, CDR1 is PRHDT and CDR2 is FYEKMQ (reference sequence). The CDR3, as DNA: TGTGCCAGCAGCTTACTCTCTTCACCCCTCCACTTT. This translates into CASSLLSSPLHF.

The V gene is TRBV4-2, the J gene TRBJ2-5; D is uncertain. Germline CDR1 and CDR2: LGHNA and YNFKEQ. V was trimmed by 1 base and J by 2 bases, leaving 8 bases between them. This CDR3 has 14 residues. This CDR3 reads CASSQGEPQETQYF. The CDR3 DNA follows: TGTGCCAGCAGCCAAGGAGAACCTCAAGAGACCCAGTACTTC.

The V gene is TRBV4-1, the J gene TRBJ1-4; 9 positions match TRBD1. Germline V gene lookup returns CDR1 MGHRA and CDR2 YSYEKL. Trimming removed 1 base from V and 5 bases from J; junction bases left unmatched: 2. The CDR3 is made up of 15 amino acids. The CDR3 loop is CASSQGGQGNEKLFF. The CDR3 DNA reads as TGCGCCAGCAGCCAAGGCGGACAGGGGAATGAAAAACTGTTTTTT.

This chain uses TRBV12-3 or TRBV12-4 with TRBJ1-6; D perhaps matches TRBD1 (5 bases). The CDR3 has 14 residues. V lost 3 bases, J lost 10 bases, and 13 bases lay in between. The CDR3 sequence: CASSLGPEKSPLHF. DNA for the CDR3: TGTGCCAGCAGTTTGGGGCCGGAGAAATCACCCCTCCACTTT.

This clonotype is classed as medium-sized. This chain connects TRBV5-1 to TRBJ2-7, with 7 bases matching TRBD1. The CDR3 contains 15 residues. Unmatched junction bases numbered 8, after V lost 4 bases and J lost 1 base. Germline V gene lookup returns CDR1 SGHRS and CDR2 YFSETQ. CDR3 in DNA: TGCGCCAGCAGCCCCACAGGGGTCTTGTCCTACGAGCAGTACTTC. Residues: CASSPTGVLSYEQYF.

J is TRBJ1-4 and V is TRBV7-2, with 9 positions matching TRBD1. CDR3 length equals 15 residues. The germline gives CDR1 SGHTA, CDR2 FQGNSA. Trimming cost V 5 bases and J 14 bases; bases outside gene matches: 15. The CDR3 coding sequence is TGTGCCAGCAGCCCTAGAAGGACAGGGGCCAGGCGGCTGTTTTTT. Encoded protein: CASSPRRTGARRLFF.

In this sample, this clonotype turned up a few times. The CDR3 loop is CASSLGPLNTEAFF. Written as DNA, the CDR3 is TGTGCCAGCAGCCTTGGACCGCTCAACACTGAAGCTTTCTTT. The gene calls are TRBV9 and TRBJ1-1; D gene unclear. The CDR3 loop spans 14 amino acids. V dropped 4 bases and J dropped 2 bases, with 12 bases sitting between them. Germline values: CDR1 SGDLS, CDR2 YYNGEE.

This clonotype has just a few counts. The CDR3 DNA follows: TGCGCCAGCAGCCCCTTAGGACAGCCGAGTTCACCCCTCCACTTT. Its translation: CASSPLGQPSSPLHF. V gene TRBV5-1 combines with J gene TRBJ1-6, with D possibly TRBD1 on 6 matching bases. The CDR3 length is 15 residues. Germline CDR1 is SGHRS and CDR2 is YFSETQ. V dropped 4 bases and J dropped 9 bases, with 17 bases sitting between them.

This clonotype has only a few counts. The V and J genes are TRBV7-8 and TRBJ1-4; 8 bases line up with TRBD1. This CDR3 has 16 residues. Trimming at V came to 4 bases and at J to 3 bases, leaving 7 bases not matched to a gene. Germline lookup yields CDR1 SGHVS and CDR2 FQNEAQ. CDR3 DNA: TGTGCCAGCAGCTCAGGACAGGGTTGGGCTAATGAAAAACTGTTTTTT. It yields the protein CASSSGQGWANEKLFF.

This chain connects TRBV6-2 or TRBV6-3 to TRBJ2-5, with 9 bases fitting TRBD1. Germline trimming cut 6 bases from V and 6 bases from J; bases unmatched to any gene: 14. The CDR3 is 16 amino acids. Germline V gene data show CDR1 as MNHEY and CDR2 as SVGEGT. The CDR3 sequence is CASSSGTGFPWKTQYF. For the CDR3, the DNA is TGTGCCAGCAGCTCCGGGACAGGGTTCCCCTGGAAGACCCAGTACTTC.

This chain joins TRBV10-3 and TRBJ1-5; D is unresolved. CDR1 and CDR2 (germline): ENHRY, SYGVKD. The V and J ends lost 7 bases and 2 bases respectively, with 9 bases between them. The CDR3 runs 13 residues. CDR3 coding DNA: TGTGCCATCACTTACGATCGCAATCAGCCCCAGCATTTT. The encoded protein is CAITYDRNQPQHF.

CDR3 nucleotides: TGTGCCAGCAGCTTTGTGGCTAACTATGGCTACACCTTC. It encodes CASSFVANYGYTF. This chain uses TRBV7-9 with TRBJ1-2; unclear D gene. Trimming left V 3 bases short and J 0 bases short, with 5 bases between. Germline CDR1 and CDR2: SEHNR and FQNEAQ (reference sequence). The CDR3 totals 13 residues. Full variable domain (remainder filled in from reference TRBV7-9 and TRBJ1-2): DTGVSQNPRHKITKRGQNVTFRCDPISEHNRLYWYRQTLGQGPEFLTYFQNEAQLEKSRLLSDRFSAERPKGSFSTLEIQRTEQGDSAMYLCASSFVANYGYTFGSGTRLTVV.

This clonotype was observed at least ten times. The V call is TRBV5-1, the J call TRBJ1-2; the D gene is possibly TRBD1 (5 bases). V lost 0 bases and J lost 4, with 13 bases in between. CDR3 length: 15 residues. Germline CDR1 SGHRS, CDR2 YFSETQ. The CDR3 bases are TGCGCCAGCAGCTTGGACTCGGGGGAGCTCTATGGCTACACCTTC. As protein: CASSLDSGELYGYTF.

In its sample, this clonotype was seen a few times. The J gene is TRBJ1-2, the V gene TRBV3-1, with D uncertain. The length of the CDR3 is 14 residues. The germline CDR1 and CDR2 sequences are LGHDT and YNNKEL (reference sequence). Trimming took off 5 bases at V and 1 base at J, with 11 bases between the two ends. The DNA of the CDR3 is TGTGCCAGCAGCGAATCGACGGTTAACTATGGCTACACCTTC. Translation gives CASSESTVNYGYTF. The complete variable domain, with remaining parts taken from reference TRBV3-1 and TRBJ1-2, reads DTAVSQTPKYLVTQMGNDKSIKCEQNLGHDTMYWYKQDSKKFLKIMFSYNNKELIINETVPNRFSPKSPDKAHLNLHINSLELGDSAVYFCASSESTVNYGYTFGSGTRLTVV.

V usage is TRBV5-1 and J usage is TRBJ2-3; D unclear. The CDR3 spans 13 residues. V was cut by 4 bases and J by 3 bases, with 9 bases left in between. CDR1 SGHRS and CDR2 YFSETQ come from the germline V gene. The CDR3 is CASSVRSTDTQYF. In nucleotides, the CDR3 is TGCGCCAGCAGCGTGCGGAGTACAGATACGCAGTATTTT.

This clonotype appeared a few times. V is TRBV5-4 and J is TRBJ1-2; a possible D gene is TRBD1 (5 bases). The V and J ends lost 0 bases and 8 bases respectively, with 14 bases between them. The CDR3 has 14 amino acids. CDR1 SGHNT and CDR2 YYREEE come from the germline V gene (reference sequence). The CDR3 sequence is CASSLGWGRPGYTF. CDR3 DNA sequence: TGTGCCAGCAGCTTGGGCTGGGGGAGGCCCGGCTACACCTTC. Variable domain in full (rest from reference TRBV5-4 and TRBJ1-2): ETGVTQSPTHLIKTRGQQVTLRCSSQSGHNTVSWYQQALGQGPQFIFQYYREEENGRGNFPPRFSGLQFPNYSSELNVNALELDDSALYLCASSLGWGRPGYTFGSGTRLTVV.

A few counts support this clonotype. V is TRBV6-2 or TRBV6-3 and J is TRBJ1-1; D is undetermined. The CDR3 length is 13 residues. Trimming left V 3 bases short and J 6 bases short, with 11 bases between. Looked up from germline, CDR1 is MNHEY and CDR2 is SVGEGT. In DNA, the CDR3 is TGTGCCAGCAGTTATAGGCAGTACGCTGAAGCTTTCTTT. Protein product: CASSYRQYAEAFF.

The chain joins TRBV7-9 to TRBJ1-1; D not resolved. Trimming took off 8 bases at V and 3 bases at J, with 4 bases between the two ends. The CDR3 contains 10 residues. CDR1 is SEHNR and CDR2 is FQNEAQ in the germline V gene (reference sequence). CDR3 sequence (DNA): TGTGCCAGCGGGGACACTGAAGCTTTCTTT. Translating gives CASGDTEAFF.

In this sample, this clonotype turned up a few times. The V call is TRBV12-3 or TRBV12-4, the J call TRBJ1-5; a weak D match, TRBD1 (5 bases). V dropped 3 bases and J dropped 5 bases, with 8 bases sitting between them. There are 13 residues in the CDR3. In DNA, the CDR3 is TGTGCCAGCAGTTTGCGAGGGGATCAGCCCCAGCATTTT. Protein: CASSLRGDQPQHF.

This clonotype was seen a handful of times. The J gene is TRBJ1-4, the V gene TRBV30; D may be TRBD1 (6 bases). V shed 3 bases and J shed 6 bases, with 11 bases lying between them. The germline V gene encodes CDR1 GTSNPN and CDR2 SVGIG (reference sequence). CDR3 size: 13 residues. The CDR3 sequence is CAWSRGVDEKLFF. CDR3 bases: TGTGCCTGGAGCAGGGGCGTGGATGAAAAACTGTTTTTT.

V usage is TRBV2 and J usage is TRBJ1-2, with unresolved D. There are 13 residues in the CDR3. Germline CDR1 and CDR2: SNHLY and FYNNEI. V was trimmed by 3 bases and J by 2 bases, leaving 7 bases between them. In nucleotides, the CDR3 is TGTGCCAGCAGTGATGGAAAGAACTATGGCTACACCTTC. It encodes CASSDGKNYGYTF.

The chain has TRBV10-3 and TRBJ1-1, with D uncertain. The CDR3 extends over 13 amino acids. CDR1 is ENHRY and CDR2 is SYGVKD in the germline V gene. With 8 bases removed from V and 5 bases from J, the gap between germline ends came to 15 bases. The CDR3 here is CAIGVAGGTEAFF. The CDR3 bases are TGTGCCATCGGAGTGGCGGGTGGAACTGAAGCTTTCTTT.